The sequence of this TCR beta chain was determined in a study of blood T cell repertoires in COVID-19. Study-level background: Acute and convalescent COVID-19 samples came from the United States, Italy and Spain. The analysed material was cDNA or gDNA that came from T cells, B-cell-depleted T cells, or PBMCs.

The CDR3 is made up of 14 amino acids. Trimming removed 7 bases from V and 1 base from J; junction bases left unmatched: 9. CDR1 is SQVTM, CDR2 ANQGSEA, per germline. In the original analysis: The assay estimated nucleated cells by amplifying reference gene primers. The data were produced by immunoSEQ multiplex PCR, yet TCRdb's version contains in-frame clones alone and is incomplete. V and J calls and clone size are given by that table; D and trimming were obtained from the DNA. The sample carries a few hundred thousand clones, about 87% recorded once. The chain links TRBV29-1 to TRBJ1-1; 7 bases line up with TRBD1. The source material was peripheral blood. This clonotype was obtained from a man in his fifties or sixties who had recovered from COVID-19. This CDR3 reads CSGRTGTENTEAFF. CDR3 in DNA: TGCAGCGGCCGTACCGGGACAGAGAACACTGAAGCTTTCTTT.